A single sample gave rise to the 9 T cell receptor beta chains below, sequenced in a study of blood T cell repertoires in COVID-19. Some clones are missing from TCRdb's copy, which holds only in-frame ones; the method was immunoSEQ multiplex PCR. The sample includes about 180,000 clones, 70% to 80% of them seen just once. The sequencing input was peripheral blood. The source is a woman aged 55-75 years with COVID-19, enrolled during active disease.

V is TRBV20-1 and J is TRBJ2-7; possible D gene TRBD1, 6 bases. Trimming removed 3 bases at V and 3 bases at J, with 9 bases between. This CDR3 contains 12 residues. Per germline, CDR1 DFQATT and CDR2 SNEGSKA (reference sequence). CDR3 sequence: CSASQGIYEQYF. In nucleotides, the CDR3 is TGCAGTGCTAGTCAGGGGATCTACGAGCAGTACTTC.

The CDR3 region has the DNA TGTGCCAGTAGTATCGCTAGCGGGGCCGAGCAGTACGTC. Its translation is CASSIASGAEQYV. V gene TRBV19 combines with J gene TRBJ2-7; the match to TRBD2 covers 9 bases. Germline CDR1 LNHDA, CDR2 SQIVND (reference sequence). This CDR3 has 13 amino acids. V dropped 3 bases and J dropped 6; count of bases not matched to a gene: 3.

The V gene is TRBV12-1, the J gene TRBJ1-1. TRBV12-1 is deemed a pseudogene. The CDR3 has 18 residues. CDR3 DNA: TGTGCCAGCAACACGAGAGGGGGGGAGAGAAAGCTGAACACTGAAGCTTTCTTT. Translating gives CASNTRGGERKLNTEAFF.

V is TRBV28 and J is TRBJ2-7, with 7 bases aligning to TRBD1. Trimming at V came to 5 bases and at J to 1 base, leaving 5 bases not matched to a gene. CDR1 is MDHEN and CDR2 is SYDVKM in the germline V gene. The CDR3 has 14 residues. CDR3 DNA: TGTGCCAGCAGTCGGGCAGGGGGATCCTACGAGCAGTACTTC. Translation: CASSRAGGSYEQYF.

The gene calls are TRBV27 and TRBJ2-7, with D perhaps matching TRBD2 (6 bases). The CDR3 consists of 14 residues. The germline gives CDR1 MNHEY, CDR2 SMNVEV (reference sequence). The V and J ends lost 6 bases and 4 bases respectively, with 16 bases between them. CDR3 residues: CASSRGGVGYEQYV. DNA of the CDR3: TGTGCCAGCAGCCGGGGCGGGGTAGGATACGAGCAGTACGTC.

This chain connects TRBV7-2 to TRBJ2-3, with 8 bases aligning to TRBD1. Germline assignment: CDR1 SGHTA and CDR2 FQGNSA. The CDR3 loop spans 19 amino acids. V lost 2 bases to trimming and J lost 3 bases; unmatched junction nucleotides: 16. The CDR3, as DNA: TGTGCCAGCAGCTTATATCCTGTAGAACAGGGGGACACGACAGATACGCAGTATTTT. It codes for CASSLYPVEQGDTTDTQYF.

The rearrangement uses TRBV27 and TRBJ2-2, with 8 bases fitting TRBD2. Germline V gene data show CDR1 as MNHEY and CDR2 as SMNVEV (reference sequence). V was clipped by 3 bases and J by 4 bases; unmatched bases: 10. The CDR3 has 17 residues. CDR3 amino acids: CASSFPAPGGGTGELFF. As DNA, the CDR3 is TGTGCCAGCAGTTTCCCTGCCCCGGGGGGGGGCACCGGGGAGCTGTTTTTT.

This clone was counted a single time. V and J are TRBV5-6 and TRBJ1-2, with D possibly matching TRBD1 (6 bases). The CDR3 has 13 residues. CDR1 is SGHDT and CDR2 is YYEEEE in the germline V gene. Between the trimmed V and J ends, which lost 2 bases and 7 bases, there was a span of 12 bases. The chain's CDR3 is CASSLSGVVGYTF. The CDR3 nucleotides are TGTGCCAGCAGCTTATCAGGGGTGGTTGGCTACACCTTC.

The CDR3 reads CSVEVQAGGAYEQYF. DNA of the CDR3: TGCAGCGTTGAAGTTCAGGCGGGAGGGGCCTACGAGCAGTACTTC. This chain uses TRBV29-1 with TRBJ2-7, with 9 bases matching TRBD2. The CDR3 runs to 15 residues. The V and J ends lost 1 base and 2 bases, in that order; junction bases with no gene match: 6. Germline values: CDR1 SQVTM, CDR2 ANQGSEA.